This TCR beta chain originates from a study of neurological immune-mediated disorders. The CDR3 runs to 14 residues. V lost 8 bases and J 8 bases, leaving 18 bases between the germline ends. The germline V gene encodes CDR1 MNHEY and CDR2 SVGEGT. The sample holds many counts of this clonotype. TCRdb called the 5' RACE reads again in MiXCR, with one record for every CDR3 protein. The sample records approximately 50,000 distinct CDR3 sequences, approximately 10% being singletons. This clonotype originated in a man between 65 and 85 years old with HTLV-1-associated myelopathy (HAM/TSP). Input material: PBMCs. The V and J genes are TRBV6-2 or TRBV6-3 and TRBJ1-4, with D uncertain. The CDR3 DNA reads TGTGCCAGCGCGAGGGAGACCCCGGTGGAAAAACTGTTTTTT. The encoded protein is CASARETPVEKLFF.